Listed below are T cell receptor beta chains from one sample, sequenced in a study of shared clonotypes between healthy human individuals. Clones were read by immunoSEQ multiplex PCR, and TCRdb kept only the in-frame ones, dropping some. The repertoire holds over a million clones, 60% to 80% seen once, with about 1.5% in the top ten. The specimen sequenced was memory CD4+ T cells sorted from blood. Every receptor here comes from a man in his late teens or twenties in good health. Each CDR3 is given with its conserved first and last residue. A D gene is named only where the DNA matches it firmly. Some rows have no size entry. The others give once, few or many, or a class for an expanded clone.

TRBV7-2	TRBJ2-1	.	.	TGTGCCAGCAGCTTAGTTGCGGGACCAGAGAATGAGCAGTTCTTC	CASSLVAGPENEQFF
TRBV21-1	TRBJ1-2	.	.	TGTGCCAGCAGCTCCCGCACCCCCCGGGTTGGCTACACCTTC	CASSSRTPRVGYTF
TRBV27	TRBJ2-7	.	.	TGTGCCAGCAGTTTACAGGGAGGATACGAGCAGTACTTC	CASSLQGGYEQYF
TRBV2	TRBJ1-1	.	.	TGTGCCAGCAGTTGGGGGGTTTGGAACACTGAAGCTTTCTTT	CASSWGVWNTEAFF
TRBV28	TRBJ2-5	.	TRBD2	TGTGCCAGCAGTCCTAGCGGGGGGTACCAAGAGACCCAGTACTTC	CASSPSGGYQETQYF
TRBV15	TRBJ1-2	few	.	TGTGCCACCAGCAGTGTTCGGGGGGGTGGCTACACCTTC	CATSSVRGGGYTF
TRBV5-1	TRBJ2-7	.	TRBD2	TGCGCCAGCAGCCTAGGGACTAGCGGGTCCTACGAGCAGTACTTC	CASSLGTSGSYEQYF
TRBV5-8	TRBJ2-4	.	.	TGTGCCAGCAAGGAGCTAGCCAAAAACATTCAGTACTTC	CASKELAKNIQYF
TRBV6-5	TRBJ1-1	.	.	TGTGCCAGCAGTTACTCGGCAGGGCGCGGGGCTTTCTTT	CASSYSAGRGAFF
TRBV5-8	TRBJ1-6	once	.	TGTGCCAGCAGCTCTCAGGAATATAATTCACCCCTCCACTTT	CASSSQEYNSPLHF
TRBV4-3	TRBJ1-2	.	TRBD1	TGCGCCAGCAGCCAACCAGGACAGGGGGCGGATGGCTACACCTTC	CASSQPGQGADGYTF
TRBV14	TRBJ1-3	.	.	TGTGCCAGCAGCCAAGATTCAGGAAACACCATATATTTT	CASSQDSGNTIYF
TRBV19	TRBJ1-5	few	.	TGTGCCAGTAGTCCCGGGGGGGTCCAGCCCCAGCATTTT	CASSPGGVQPQHF
TRBV5-5	TRBJ2-6	few	.	TGTGCCAGCAGCCCGGGCTCTGGGGCCAACGTCCTGACTTTC	CASSPGSGANVLTF
TRBV11-3	TRBJ1-1	.	.	TGTGCCAGCAGCTTCGGGGGCAGGAGCACTGAAGCTTTCTTT	CASSFGGRSTEAFF
TRBV11-2	TRBJ2-3	.	TRBD1	TGTGCCAGCAGCTCGGGACAGGGGAAGAGGACTAGCACAGATACGCAGTATTTT	CASSSGQGKRTSTDTQYF
TRBV10-3	TRBJ2-3	.	.	TGTGCCATCAGTGGATTCGGGAGAAAGGGAGGAATTAGCACAGATACGCAGTATTTT	CAISGFGRKGGISTDTQYF
TRBV29-1	TRBJ1-2	.	.	TGCAGCGCTACGGACACGGCTGGCTATGGCTACACCTTC	CSATDTAGYGYTF
TRBV9	TRBJ2-3	once	.	TGTGCCAGCAGTCTGGGTAACACAGATACGCAGTATTTT	CASSLGNTDTQYF
TRBV5-1	TRBJ1-1	.	.	TGCGCCAGCAGCTACATGGAAGGCACTGAAGCTTTCTTT	CASSYMEGTEAFF
TRBV6-5	TRBJ2-7	.	.	TGTGCCAGCAGCCGATCTACCACAGGAGCCTACGAGCAGTACTTC	CASSRSTTGAYEQYF
TRBV6-1	TRBJ2-7	.	TRBD2	TGTGCCAGCAGTGTCGAAGCGGGAGTGGGTCGGGAGCAGTACTTC	CASSVEAGVGREQYF
TRBV6-1	TRBJ2-7	.	.	TGTGCCGCCCGCGTCCGGGACCGAGCCTACGAGCAGTACTTC	CAARVRDRAYEQYF
TRBV6-5	TRBJ1-2	.	.	TGTGCCAGCAGTCCTTGGCAGGACGGATACTATGGCTACACCTTC	CASSPWQDGYYGYTF